These 32 T cell receptor beta chains came from one sample sequenced in a study of cytomegalovirus exposure and HLA in healthy donors. The study ran its PCR with 60 Vbeta and 13 Jbeta primers. The data were produced by immunoSEQ multiplex PCR, yet TCRdb's version contains in-frame clones alone and is incomplete. Here the sample spans more than 90,000 clones, 75% being singletons. Sequences were obtained from PBMCs. These receptors were collected from a man aged 50-59 years in good health and CMV-seronegative.

The chain is built from TRBV19 and TRBJ2-2; tentatively, D is TRBD1 (6 bases). With 6 bases removed from V and 2 bases from J, the gap between germline ends came to 19 bases. Germline assignment: CDR1 LNHDA and CDR2 SQIVND (reference sequence). The CDR3 is 17 residues long. The CDR3 coding sequence is TGTGCCAGTAGCCCCCACCCGGGACAATTAAACACCGGGGAGCTGTTTTTT. This gives the protein CASSPHPGQLNTGELFF.

The chain joins TRBV2 to TRBJ2-5; the match to TRBD2 covers 9 bases. With 8 bases clipped from V and 3 bases from J, the junction kept 7 bases outside the gene matches. This CDR3 is built from 14 residues. The germline V gene has CDR1 SNHLY and CDR2 FYNNEI. This CDR3 reads CASGASGIEETQYF. DNA of the CDR3: TGTGCCAGCGGAGCTAGCGGGATCGAAGAGACCCAGTACTTC.

This clone was seen once. The rearrangement joins TRBV30 to TRBJ1-2, with no clear D. The V and J ends lost 2 bases and 7 bases respectively, with 14 bases between them. This CDR3 comprises 13 residues. Per germline, CDR1 GTSNPN and CDR2 SVGIG (reference sequence). This CDR3 reads CAWSPLLSVGYTF. CDR3 DNA sequence: TGTGCCTGGAGTCCCCTTCTTTCGGTTGGCTACACCTTC.

The rearrangement uses TRBV30 and TRBJ2-2, with TRBD1 matching 8 bases. The CDR3 loop spans 15 amino acids. J lost 3 bases, V lost 1 base, and 4 bases had no gene match. Germline V gene sequence: CDR1 GTSNPN, CDR2 SVGIG (reference sequence). As DNA, the CDR3 is TGTGCCTGGAGTGGGGGGACAGGTCACACCGGGGAGCTGTTTTTT. Its protein is CAWSGGTGHTGELFF.

The rearrangement links TRBV6-5 to TRBJ2-1; D ambiguous. CDR3 length: 16 amino acids. Germline V gives CDR1 MNHEY, CDR2 SVGAGI. V lost 2 bases and J 2 bases, leaving 13 bases between the germline ends. The CDR3 DNA follows: TGTGCCAGCAGTTACAAATGGAGAACCCCCTACAATGAGCAGTTCTTC. This codes for CASSYKWRTPYNEQFF.

The genes are TRBV29-1 and TRBJ2-1, with TRBD2 matching over 7 bases. Germline V CDR1 and CDR2: SQVTM, ANQGSEA. With V trimmed by 0 bases and J by 4 bases, 6 bases remained unmatched. The CDR3 sequence is 15 residues long. The CDR3 here is CSVEEGGSSYNEQFF. Here the CDR3 DNA reads TGCAGCGTTGAAGAGGGCGGGAGCTCTTACAATGAGCAGTTCTTC.

The CDR3 DNA is TGTGCCAGTAGTATGGGGACTAGCGCTTCCTACGAGCAGTACTTC. It is translated as CASSMGTSASYEQYF. This chain joins TRBV19 and TRBJ2-7, with 10 bases matching TRBD2. Germline values: CDR1 LNHDA, CDR2 SQIVND (reference sequence). This CDR3 is 15 amino acids long. V lost 3 bases and J lost 1; bases outside the gene matches: 3.

The chain uses TRBV7-2 and TRBJ2-3; the D gene is possibly TRBD2 (6 bases). The germline V gene has CDR1 SGHTA and CDR2 FQGNSA. Trimming stripped 4 bases from V and 1 base from J, with 12 bases between. The CDR3 extends over 15 amino acids. CDR3 in amino acids: CASSSGGAGTDTQYF. In nucleotides, the CDR3 is TGTGCCAGCAGCTCCGGGGGAGCGGGCACAGATACGCAGTATTTT.

The J gene is TRBJ2-3, the V gene TRBV19, with a tentative D call TRBD1 (6 bases). Germline V gene sequence: CDR1 LNHDA, CDR2 SQIVND (reference sequence). The length of the CDR3 is 14 residues. The V end was cut by 7 bases, the J end by 5 bases, with 16 bases between. The CDR3 is CASTSGADGDTQYF. CDR3 sequence (DNA): TGTGCCAGTACCTCAGGGGCGGATGGAGATACGCAGTATTTT.

The CDR3 loop is CASSWANTEAFF. DNA for the CDR3: TGTGCCAGTAGTTGGGCCAACACTGAAGCTTTCTTT. This rearrangement joins TRBV19 to TRBJ1-1; unclear D gene. CDR1 and CDR2 (germline): LNHDA, SQIVND (reference sequence). The CDR3 consists of 12 residues. Trimming removed 5 bases from V and 2 bases from J, with 6 bases in between.

V gene TRBV18 combines with J gene TRBJ1-5; TRBD1 agrees at 7 bases. CDR3 length: 15 amino acids. The V gene's germline CDR1 is KGHSH and CDR2 LQKENI. J gave up 4 bases and V 3 bases, and 6 bases lay outside the gene matches. CDR3 DNA sequence: TGTGCCAGCTCACCGTCGGGCAGGGGGAATCAGCCCCAGCATTTT. Translation gives CASSPSGRGNQPQHF.

The V and J genes are TRBV5-5 and TRBJ2-1, with D maybe TRBD2 (6 bases). Trimming pared 1 base from V and 5 bases from J, leaving 13 bases between. Germline lookup yields CDR1 SGHKS and CDR2 YYEKEE (reference sequence). The CDR3 spans 15 residues. CDR3 loop: CASSLRAGHDNEQFF. The CDR3 DNA sequence: TGTGCCAGCAGCTTGAGGGCGGGGCACGACAATGAGCAGTTCTTC.

This clone was observed once. The rearrangement links TRBV15 to TRBJ2-5; no reliable D call. This CDR3 spans 10 amino acids. V was pared by 9 bases and J by 5 bases, with 7 bases between. Germline V gene data show CDR1 as LNHNV and CDR2 as YYDKDF (reference sequence). The CDR3 reads CATTRETQYF. The CDR3, as DNA: TGTGCCACAACTCGGGAGACCCAGTACTTC. Full variable domain (outside the CDR3, taken from reference TRBV15 and TRBJ2-5): DAMVIQNPRYQVTQFGKPVTLSCSQTLNHNVMYWYQQKSSQAPKLLFHYYDKDFNNEADTPDNFQSRRPNTSFCFLDIRSPGLGDTAMYLCATTRETQYFGPGTRLLVL.

The chain has TRBV5-1 and TRBJ2-7, with a possible D match to TRBD1 (5 bases). Germline V gene sequence: CDR1 SGHRS, CDR2 YFSETQ. The ends were cut back, 1 base at V and 1 base at J, with 12 bases in the middle. This CDR3 comprises 15 residues. For the CDR3, the DNA is TGCGCCAGCAGCTTGCGTCCAGGGTCATCCTACGAGCAGTACTTC. Translating it yields CASSLRPGSSYEQYF.

This clone was counted between two and nine times. The chain uses TRBV19 and TRBJ1-4, with TRBD1 matching 10 bases. Trimming at V came to 10 bases and at J to 9 bases, leaving 8 bases not matched to a gene. From germline, CDR1 is LNHDA and CDR2 SQIVND (reference sequence). The CDR3 is 13 residues long. CDR3 bases: TGTGCCACTCAGGGACAGGGGATTCAAAAACTGTTTTTT. It is translated as CATQGQGIQKLFF.

This clone came up once. One end of the junction is discordant with germline, which a read error may explain. The rearrangement links TRBV7-9 to TRBJ2-6, with D perhaps matching TRBD2 (5 bases). This CDR3 region has 17 residues. Germline V lookup: CDR1 SEHNR, CDR2 FQNEAQ (reference sequence). CDR3: CSSSGDRHLSGANVLTF. The CDR3 DNA follows: TGTTCCAGCAGCGGAGACCGCCACCTCTCTGGGGCCAACGTCCTGACTTTC.

This chain connects TRBV18 to TRBJ2-1, with D unclear. Germline V gene sequence: CDR1 KGHSH, CDR2 LQKENI. This CDR3 is built from 13 residues. The V and J ends lost 6 bases and 5 bases respectively, with 11 bases between them. CDR3 region: CASSPGRDNEQFF. In nucleotides, the CDR3 is TGTGCCAGCTCCCCCGGCCGGGACAATGAGCAGTTCTTC. Full variable domain (remainder filled in from reference TRBV18 and TRBJ2-1): NAGVMQNPRHLVRRRGQEARLRCSPMKGHSHVYWYRQLPEEGLKFMVYLQKENIIDESGMPKERFSAEFPKEGPSILRIQQVVRGDSAAYFCASSPGRDNEQFFGPGTRLTVL.

This clone occurred a few times. The chain recombines TRBV29-1 with TRBJ1-2; D call uncertain. V lost 6 bases, J lost 7 bases, and 15 bases lay in between. Per germline, CDR1 SQVTM and CDR2 ANQGSEA. There are 12 residues in the CDR3. DNA of the CDR3: TGCAGCGTCCTCTACCCGGGAGGTGGCTACACCTTC. Protein sequence: CSVLYPGGGYTF.

The chain is built from TRBV6-6 and TRBJ1-2; maybe TRBD1 (6 bases). With 0 bases removed from V and 3 bases from J, the gap between germline ends came to 14 bases. The CDR3 covers 16 residues. Germline loops: CDR1 MNHNY, CDR2 SVGAGI (reference sequence). The CDR3, as DNA: TGTGCCAGCAGTTACTCGACATTTGGGGGCTACTATGGCTACACCTTC. It translates to CASSYSTFGGYYGYTF.

The genes are TRBV29-1 and TRBJ1-1; D is possibly TRBD1 (5 bases). The CDR3 consists of 13 residues. V lost 7 bases and J lost 6, with 18 bases in between. Germline assignment: CDR1 SQVTM and CDR2 ANQGSEA. The CDR3 nucleotides are TGCAGCGGGGGGGGGTTTCGCAACTCTGAAGCTTTCTTT. This translates into CSGGGFRNSEAFF.

This chain connects TRBV5-6 to TRBJ2-7, with D tentatively TRBD1 (6 bases). The V end lost 0 bases, the J end lost 0 bases, and 10 bases lay between the germline ends. The CDR3 is 15 residues long. Germline V gene sequence: CDR1 SGHDT, CDR2 YYEEEE. The CDR3 here is CASSLVDSSSYEQYF. In DNA form, the CDR3 reads TGTGCCAGCAGCTTGGTGGACAGCTCCTCCTACGAGCAGTACTTC.

This clone has only a few counts. The V and J genes are TRBV9 and TRBJ1-5, with D maybe TRBD1 (6 bases). The CDR3 consists of 13 residues. Trimming left V 6 bases short and J 2 bases short, with 9 bases between. Germline V lookup: CDR1 SGDLS, CDR2 YYNGEE. The CDR3 sequence is CASNRDGNQPQHF. CDR3 DNA: TGTGCCAGCAACAGGGATGGCAATCAGCCCCAGCATTTT.

This clone was seen once. V and J are TRBV25-1 and TRBJ2-5; D perhaps matches TRBD2 (5 bases). The germline V and J ends were trimmed by 3 bases and 5 bases, with 10 bases remaining between them. Germline V CDR1 and CDR2: MGHDK, SYGVNS. The CDR3 is made up of 13 amino acids. The CDR3 loop is CASSDWTGETQYF. The DNA for the CDR3 is TGTGCCAGCAGTGATTGGACGGGGGAGACCCAGTACTTC. The complete variable domain, with remaining parts taken from reference TRBV25-1 and TRBJ2-5, reads EADIYQTPRYLVIGTGKKITLECSQTMGHDKMYWYQQDPGMELHLIHYSYGVNSTEKGDLSSESTVSRIRTEHFPLTLESARPSHTSQYLCASSDWTGETQYFGPGTRLLVL.

The chain carries TRBV5-1 and TRBJ1-4; D possibly corresponds to TRBD1 (6 bases). The germline gives CDR1 SGHRS, CDR2 YFSETQ. The CDR3 runs to 16 residues. V was clipped by 1 base and J by 0 bases, with 10 bases between them. The CDR3 DNA reads TGCGCCAGCAGCTTGATGGACAGCACAACTAATGAAAAACTGTTTTTT. This encodes CASSLMDSTTNEKLFF.

The J gene is TRBJ2-7, the V gene TRBV2; 8 positions agree with TRBD1. This CDR3 has 15 residues. The ends lost 6 bases at V and 4 bases at J; junction bases unmatched: 11. Looked up from germline, CDR1 is SNHLY and CDR2 is FYNNEI. CDR3 in amino acids: CASRPGTGRGYEQYF. In DNA form, the CDR3 reads TGTGCCAGCAGACCAGGGACAGGACGAGGGTACGAGCAGTACTTC.

V and J are TRBV29-1 and TRBJ2-1; D may be TRBD1 (5 bases). The germline CDR1 and CDR2 sequences are SQVTM and ANQGSEA. V dropped 3 bases and J dropped 0 bases, with 9 bases sitting between them. This CDR3 spans 14 amino acids. The CDR3 here is CSVDDSRSYNEQFF. In nucleotides, the CDR3 is TGCAGCGTTGACGACAGCCGCTCCTACAATGAGCAGTTCTTC.

The V call is TRBV7-6, the J call TRBJ2-3, with 10 bases identical to TRBD1. The CDR3 has 16 amino acids. Germline CDR1 is SGHVS and CDR2 is FNYEAQ. The J segment lost 3 bases and the V segment lost 4 bases, leaving 7 bases of the junction unmatched. CDR3 bases: TGTGCCAGCAGCTCTCATGGGGACAGGGGAACAGATACGCAGTATTTT. Protein sequence: CASSSHGDRGTDTQYF.

CDR3: CASRDRFEAFF. DNA for the CDR3: TGTGCCAGCAGAGACAGATTTGAAGCTTTCTTT. The rearrangement links TRBV6-1 to TRBJ1-1; D is perhaps TRBD1 (5 bases). The V gene lost 6 bases and the J gene lost 7 bases, with 9 bases spanning the gap. Germline-derived CDR1 and CDR2 are MNHNS and SASEGT. This CDR3 has 11 amino acids.

The J gene is TRBJ1-2, the V gene TRBV6-4; D gene unclear. The CDR3 contains 15 residues. The germline gives CDR1 MRHNA, CDR2 SNTAGT. V lost 4 bases and J lost 5, with 17 bases in between. The CDR3 reads CASSVEGGSTYGYTF. CDR3 DNA: TGTGCCAGCAGTGTGGAGGGTGGCAGCACTTATGGCTACACCTTC.

This chain links TRBV28 with TRBJ1-3; 7 bases are shared with TRBD1. The CDR3 is made up of 16 amino acids. The trim removed 6 bases at V and 5 bases at J, leaving 13 bases unmatched. Germline assignment: CDR1 MDHEN and CDR2 SYDVKM. CDR3 amino acids: CASSQGQGGQRNTIYF. CDR3 bases: TGTGCCAGCAGCCAGGGCCAGGGGGGCCAACGAAACACCATATATTTT.

V is TRBV30 and J is TRBJ1-3, with D unclear. CDR3 length: 12 amino acids. Deletions cut 3 bases from V and 2 bases from J, with 5 bases between. CDR1 is GTSNPN, CDR2 SVGIG, per germline (reference sequence). The CDR3 sequence: CAWSGTGNTIYF. The DNA for the CDR3 is TGTGCCTGGAGCGGGACTGGAAACACCATATATTTT.

Turning to this clone: A junction end diverges from the germline sequence, so it may reflect a read error. The same CDR3 also results from other DNA sequences found in this sample. This chain joins TRBV9 and TRBJ1-1, with TRBD1 matching 7 bases. Germline loops: CDR1 SGDLS, CDR2 YYNGEE. The CDR3 runs to 15 residues. CDR3 protein: CASSVLGDSNTEAFF. DNA of the CDR3: TGTGCCAGCAGCGTACTAGGGGACAGCAACACTGAAGCCTTCTTT.